This T cell receptor (beta chain) was sequenced during a study of CD8+CD57+ T cells in acquired aplastic anemia. Study context: Sorting CD4+ and CD8+ cells gave DNA averaging around 3 ug. Average CD4+ read depth in healthy donors was around 10 million reads.

In germline, CDR1 is LNHDA, CDR2 SQIVND (reference sequence). CDR3 length: 14 residues. Deletions cut 3 bases from V and 4 bases from J, with 12 bases between. To note about this clonotype: What it binds is unknown.

Genomic DNA templated the TCR beta VDJ and CDR3 profiling. Each CDR3 protein gets one entry after TCRdb re-called the reads with MiXCR. The sample carries about 210,000 distinct CDR3 sequences, approximately 57% recorded once. Broader study findings: Overlap between patients and controls comprised 25 to 30 CD8+ CDR3 sequences. CD8+ Simpson's diversity showed no significant patient-control difference.

Sequences were obtained from sorted CD4+, CD8+, or CD8+CD57+ T cells (not recorded which) from PBMCs. The receptor comes from a human donor in good health. The chain couples TRBV19 to TRBJ1-2; unclear D gene. CDR3 amino acids: CASSMGGWAYGYTF. CDR3 DNA: TGTGCCAGTAGTATGGGAGGGTGGGCCTATGGCTACACCTTC.